Listed below are T cell receptor beta chains from one sample, sequenced in a study of T cell responses to AZD1222 COVID-19 vaccine. Using immunoSEQ multiplex PCR, the repertoire was profiled, and TCRdb retains in-frame clones only, with some absent. The sample has about 130,000 clones, 85% to 90% seen once. This specimen consisted of peripheral blood, obtained 28 days after the second AZD1222 dose. These receptors originate from an adult who received the AZD1222 COVID-19 vaccine. Both conserved end residues are part of each CDR3. Each record gives: D gene, clone size, V gene, J gene, CDR3 protein, CDR3 DNA. D genes are given only for firm matches. Some rows have no size entry. The others give once, few or many, or a class for an expanded clone.

NA	NA	TRBV3-1/TRBV3-2	TRBJ1-2	CASSQGGRGSPYYGYTF	TGTGCCAGCAGCCAAGGGGGCAGGGGATCACCATATTATGGCTACACCTTC
NA	NA	TRBV5-1	TRBJ2-3	CASSPTGRPTDTQYF	TGCGCCAGCAGCCCTACAGGGAGGCCCACAGATACGCAGTATTTT
TRBD2	once	TRBV5-4	TRBJ2-2	CASSLKRGSHTGELFF	TGTGCCAGCAGCTTGAAGCGGGGGTCCCACACCGGGGAGCTGTTTTTT
TRBD1	NA	TRBV6-5	TRBJ2-2	CASRRDSNTGELFF	TGTGCCAGCAGGAGGGACAGCAACACCGGGGAGCTGTTTTTT
TRBD2	NA	TRBV27	TRBJ2-2	CASSRSGGRTGELFF	TGTGCCAGCAGCCGAAGCGGGGGAAGGACCGGGGAGCTGTTTTTT
TRBD1	NA	TRBV28	TRBJ1-2	CASSLTGVTGYTF	TGTGCCAGCAGTTTGACAGGGGTCACTGGCTACACCTTC
TRBD1	NA	TRBV6-2/TRBV6-3	TRBJ1-1	CASSYSDRGVRNTEAFF	TGTGCCAGCAGTTACTCGGACAGGGGGGTAAGGAACACTGAAGCTTTCTTT
NA	NA	TRBV6-5	TRBJ1-1	CASSYNLRAFF	TGTGCCAGCAGCTATAATCTCAGAGCTTTCTTT
TRBD1	NA	TRBV15	TRBJ2-3	CATSSPGQGTDTQYF	TGTGCCACCAGCTCGCCGGGACAGGGCACAGATACGCAGTATTTT
TRBD1	NA	TRBV28	TRBJ1-1	CAIQGQGTANTEAFF	TGTGCCATTCAGGGACAGGGGACTGCAAACACTGAAGCTTTCTTT
NA	NA	TRBV11-3	TRBJ1-5	CAEKTRGRTNQPQHF	TGTGCCGAAAAAACGAGGGGCAGAACAAATCAGCCCCAGCATTTT
TRBD1	NA	TRBV5-1	TRBJ1-5	CASSLGDRGQPQHF	TGCGCCAGCAGCTTGGGGGACAGAGGGCAGCCCCAGCATTTT
NA	NA	TRBV19	TRBJ2-1	CASSRGAGSNEQFF	TGTGCCAGTAGTCGGGGGGCAGGGAGTAATGAGCAGTTCTTC
TRBD1	NA	TRBV5-1	TRBJ2-1	CASSLGDSEANEQFF	TGCGCCAGCAGCTTGGGGGACAGTGAGGCGAATGAGCAGTTCTTC
NA	NA	TRBV19	TRBJ1-5	CASRPGWVAGEVKPQHF	TGTGCCAGTAGGCCTGGATGGGTTGCAGGCGAGGTAAAGCCCCAGCATTTT
TRBD1	NA	TRBV6-1	TRBJ2-7	CASSEGDRAAYEQYF	TGTGCCAGCAGTGAGGGGGACAGGGCTGCCTACGAGCAGTACTTC
NA	NA	TRBV10-3	TRBJ2-5	CAISDGLGRETQYF	TGTGCCATCAGTGACGGTTTAGGTCGGGAGACCCAGTACTTC
NA	NA	TRBV30	TRBJ1-2	CAWSGGGYTF	TGTGCCTGGAGTGGAGGTGGCTACACCTTC
TRBD1	NA	TRBV6-2/TRBV6-3	TRBJ2-7	CASSSTGGNEQYF	TGTGCCAGCAGTTCGACAGGGGGCAACGAGCAGTACTTC
NA	NA	TRBV6-1	TRBJ1-5	CASSEDRVSGNQPQHF	TGTGCCAGCAGTGAAGATCGGGTTTCCGGCAATCAGCCCCAGCATTTT
NA	NA	TRBV6-5	TRBJ1-2	CASTPGFNYGYTF	TGTGCCAGCACCCCGGGCTTTAACTATGGCTACACCTTC
NA	NA	TRBV28	TRBJ1-1	CASSFEGRENTEAFF	TGTGCCAGCAGTTTTGAGGGTCGTGAGAACACTGAAGCTTTCTTT
TRBD1	NA	TRBV2	TRBJ2-3	CASSGDRGISTDTQYF	TGTGCCAGCAGTGGGGACAGGGGGATTAGCACAGATACGCAGTATTTT
NA	few	TRBV28	TRBJ1-2	CASRVLSRPGGYTF	TGTGCCAGCCGGGTCCTCAGTAGACCGGGTGGCTACACCTTC
NA	NA	TRBV6-5	TRBJ1-3	CASTGLNSGNTIYF	TGTGCCAGCACCGGACTGAACTCTGGAAACACCATATATTTT
NA	NA	TRBV6-5	TRBJ1-6	CASRGGGTRNSPLHF	TGTGCCAGCAGAGGGGGGGGGACTCGGAATTCACCCCTCCACTTT
NA	NA	TRBV5-1	TRBJ2-1	CASSGGTGQFF	TGCGCCAGCAGCGGGGGCACGGGGCAGTTCTTC